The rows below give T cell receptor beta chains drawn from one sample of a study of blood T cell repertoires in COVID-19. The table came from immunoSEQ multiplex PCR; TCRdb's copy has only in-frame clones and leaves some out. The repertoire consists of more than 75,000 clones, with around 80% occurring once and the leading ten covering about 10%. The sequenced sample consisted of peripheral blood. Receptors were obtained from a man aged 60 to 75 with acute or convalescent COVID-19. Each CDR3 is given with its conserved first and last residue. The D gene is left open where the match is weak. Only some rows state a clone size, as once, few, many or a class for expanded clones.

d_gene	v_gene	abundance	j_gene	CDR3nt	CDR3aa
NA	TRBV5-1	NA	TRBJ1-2	TGCGCCAGCAGCGATCAACAGGGTGACTATGGCTACACCTTC	CASSDQQGDYGYTF
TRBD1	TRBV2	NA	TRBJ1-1	TGTGCCAGCAGTGAGTATGGGACAGGGGAAGCTTTCTTT	CASSEYGTGEAFF
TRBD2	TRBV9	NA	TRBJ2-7	TGTGCCAGCAGCGTAGGAGCGGGAGGGGAGTACGAGCAGTACTTC	CASSVGAGGEYEQYF
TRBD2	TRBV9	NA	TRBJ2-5	TGTGCCAGCAGCCATAGCGGGCAAGAGACCCAGTACTTC	CASSHSGQETQYF
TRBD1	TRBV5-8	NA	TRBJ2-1	TGTGCCAGCAGCTCCTCGACAGGGGTGGTCGGCAATGAGCAGTTCTTC	CASSSSTGVVGNEQFF
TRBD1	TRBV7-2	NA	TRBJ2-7	TGTGCCAGCAGCCAACGCCACAGGGGAGCCTACGAGCAGTACTTC	CASSQRHRGAYEQYF
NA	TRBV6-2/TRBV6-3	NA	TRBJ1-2	TGTGCCAGCAGCCCAGGGGTAGGATATGGCTACACCTTC	CASSPGVGYGYTF
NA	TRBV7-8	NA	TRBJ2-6	TGTGCCAGCAGCATCCAGGGGCTGGACTTCTCTGGGGCCAACGTCCTGACTTTC	CASSIQGLDFSGANVLTF
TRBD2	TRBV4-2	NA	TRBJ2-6	TGTGCCAGCAGCCAAGGGCGGGGGAGCTCTGGGGCCAACGTCCTGACTTTC	CASSQGRGSSGANVLTF
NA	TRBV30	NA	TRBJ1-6	TGTGCCTGGAAGGGGACGGGAGCTAATTCACCCCTCCACTTT	CAWKGTGANSPLHF
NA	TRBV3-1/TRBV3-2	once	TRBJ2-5	TGTGCCAGCAGCCGGGGGGGCGGAAAAGAGACCCAGTACTTC	CASSRGGGKETQYF
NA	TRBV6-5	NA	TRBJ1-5	TGTGCCAGCAGTTACTCGAACGCGGCAAATCAGCCCCAGCATTTT	CASSYSNAANQPQHF
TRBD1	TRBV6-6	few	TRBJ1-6	TGTGCCAGCAGCCAGGACAGGGCGCGGAATTCACCCCTCCACTTT	CASSQDRARNSPLHF
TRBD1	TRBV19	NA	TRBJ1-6	TGTGCCAGTAGTGTACGTCGGGACAGAACTGTCCCTCCCCTCCACTTT	CASSVRRDRTVPPLHF
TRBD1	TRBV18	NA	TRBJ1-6	TGTGCCAGCTCACCGGGACAGCCTCAGTCACCCCTCCACTTT	CASSPGQPQSPLHF
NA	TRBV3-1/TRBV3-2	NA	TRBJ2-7	TGTGCCAGCAGCCGGCCGGGTGAGCAGTACTTC	CASSRPGEQYF
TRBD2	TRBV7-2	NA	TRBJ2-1	TGTGCCAGCAGCCTAGGGACTAGCGGGGTTTGGCAGGAGCAGTTCTTC	CASSLGTSGVWQEQFF
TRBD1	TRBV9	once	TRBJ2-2	TGTGCCAGCAGCGTACGGACAGGGATTTTCCCCTCGAACACCGGGGAGCTGTTTTTT	CASSVRTGIFPSNTGELFF
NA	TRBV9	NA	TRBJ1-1	TGTGCCAGTTCTTCCGCGTTGAACACTGAAGCTTTCTTT	CASSSALNTEAFF
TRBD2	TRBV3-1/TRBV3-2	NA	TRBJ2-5	TGTGCCAGCAGCCCCTCTAGCGGCGTCGGGGAGACCCAGTACTTC	CASSPSSGVGETQYF
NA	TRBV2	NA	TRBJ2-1	TGTGCCAGCGGTACCGGGACACCACCCAGGCAGTTCTTC	CASGTGTPPRQFF
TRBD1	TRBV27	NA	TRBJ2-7	TGTGCCAGCAGTACCGTGACAGGGGGTGGCTACGAGCAGTACTTC	CASSTVTGGGYEQYF
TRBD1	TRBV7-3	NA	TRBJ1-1	TGTGCCAGCAGCTCCCAGGACAGGGCAGAAGCTTTCTTT	CASSSQDRAEAFF
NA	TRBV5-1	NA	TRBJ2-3	TGCGCCAGCAGCAGCGGAAGCGGGACAGATACGCAGTATTTT	CASSSGSGTDTQYF
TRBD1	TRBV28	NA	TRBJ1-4	TGTGCCAGCAGGGACAGGTCTAATGAAAAACTGTTTTTT	CASRDRSNEKLFF
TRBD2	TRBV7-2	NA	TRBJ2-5	TGTGCCAGCAGCTTAGTCCCTCTTAGCGGGGGTAACCAAGAGACCCAGTACTTC	CASSLVPLSGGNQETQYF
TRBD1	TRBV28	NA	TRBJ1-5	TGTGCCAGCCTGCTTCCGGGACAGGGGGTAAGTCAGCCCCAGCATTTT	CASLLPGQGVSQPQHF
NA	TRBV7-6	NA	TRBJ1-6	TGTGCCAGCAGCTACAACAGGCATTCACCCCTCCACTTT	CASSYNRHSPLHF
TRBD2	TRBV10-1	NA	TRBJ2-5	TGCGCCAGCAGTGAGGGTGTAAGCGGGAGGGAAGAGACCCAGTACTTC	CASSEGVSGREETQYF
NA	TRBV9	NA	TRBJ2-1	TGTGCCAGCAGCGTAGTCGAGGAGGTTGGGCGCTACAATGAGCAGTTCTTC	CASSVVEEVGRYNEQFF
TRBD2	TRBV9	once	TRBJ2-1	TGTGCCAGCAGCGAGGCTAGCGGGACCTACAATGAGCAGTTCTTC	CASSEASGTYNEQFF
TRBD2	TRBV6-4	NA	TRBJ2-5	TGTGCCAGCACCGACGGACTAGCGGGAGAAGAGACCCAGTACTTC	CASTDGLAGEETQYF
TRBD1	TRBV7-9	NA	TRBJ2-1	TGTGCCAGCAGCCCGTACAGGGGGCTGACGTACAATGAGCAGTTCTTC	CASSPYRGLTYNEQFF
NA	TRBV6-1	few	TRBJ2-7	TGTGCCAGCAGTGAAAGGGTATGGGGCGGGGCCTCCTACGAGCAGTACTTC	CASSERVWGGASYEQYF
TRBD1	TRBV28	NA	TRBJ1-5	TGTGCCAGCAGTTTGACAGGGGCTCAGCCCCAGCATTTT	CASSLTGAQPQHF
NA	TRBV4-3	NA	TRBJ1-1	TGCGCCAGCAGCCAAGACAGTCGGGGGACTGAAGCTTTCTTT	CASSQDSRGTEAFF
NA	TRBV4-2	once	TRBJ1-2	TGTGCCAGCAGCCAAGATTTAGCCGGACGTTCGGGAGGCTACACCTTC	CASSQDLAGRSGGYTF
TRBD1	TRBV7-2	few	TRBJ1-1	TGTGCCAGCAGCTTAGGACAGGGAAGCACTGAAGCTTTCTTT	CASSLGQGSTEAFF
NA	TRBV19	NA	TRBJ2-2	TGTGCCAGTAGTCTAAACTTGATCCGGGGCACCGGGGAGCTGTTTTTT	CASSLNLIRGTGELFF
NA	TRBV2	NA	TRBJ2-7	TGTGCCAGCAGTGAAGTCAACGAGCAGTACTTC	CASSEVNEQYF
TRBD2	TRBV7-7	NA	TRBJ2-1	TGTGCTAGCAGCTTGGGACTAGCGGGGGTCGATGAGCAGTTCTTC	CASSLGLAGVDEQFF
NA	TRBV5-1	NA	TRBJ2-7	TGCGCCAGCAGCTTGGACAGAACCTACGAGCAGTACTTC	CASSLDRTYEQYF
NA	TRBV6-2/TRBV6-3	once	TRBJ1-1	TGTGCCAGCAGCCTCCTGGGGCGCCTCACTGAAGCTTTCTTT	CASSLLGRLTEAFF
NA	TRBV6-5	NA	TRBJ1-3	TGTGCCAGCAGTTCGGACAGCCCCCTACGAGGAAACACCATATATTTT	CASSSDSPLRGNTIYF
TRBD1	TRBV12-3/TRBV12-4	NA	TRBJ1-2	TGTGCCAGCACGGACAGGGTCTATGGCTACACCTTC	CASTDRVYGYTF
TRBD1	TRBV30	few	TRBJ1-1	TGTGCCTGGAGGACAGGGCGGGATGCTGAAGCTTTCTTT	CAWRTGRDAEAFF
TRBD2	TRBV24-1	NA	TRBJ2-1	TGTGCCACCAGTGAGCCGACTAGCGGGAGGAACAATGAGCAGTTCTTC	CATSEPTSGRNNEQFF
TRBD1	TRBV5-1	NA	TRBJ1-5	TGCGCCAGCAGCTTGGGACAGGGCGAGCCCCAGCATTTT	CASSLGQGEPQHF